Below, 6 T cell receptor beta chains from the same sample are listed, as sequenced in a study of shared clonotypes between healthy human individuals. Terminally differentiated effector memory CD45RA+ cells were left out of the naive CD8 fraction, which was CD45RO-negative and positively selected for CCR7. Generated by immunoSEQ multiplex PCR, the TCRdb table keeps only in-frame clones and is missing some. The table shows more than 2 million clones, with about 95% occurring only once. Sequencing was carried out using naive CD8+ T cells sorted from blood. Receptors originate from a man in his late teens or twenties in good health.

As DNA, the CDR3 is TGTGCCAGCAGCTTTTTCACAGGGAAAAGCGAGCAGTACTTC. It specifies CASSFFTGKSEQYF. This rearrangement joins TRBV11-2 to TRBJ2-7; possible D gene TRBD1, 6 bases. The germline V gene has CDR1 SGHAT and CDR2 FQNNGV. With 3 bases removed from V and 6 bases from J, the gap between germline ends came to 15 bases. The CDR3 totals 14 residues.

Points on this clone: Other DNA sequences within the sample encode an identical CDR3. CDR3 sequence (DNA): TGTGCCAGCAGCTTAGTCCAGGGTAATGAAAAACTGTTTTTT. Amino acids: CASSLVQGNEKLFF. The rearrangement joins TRBV7-9 to TRBJ1-4; D may be TRBD1 (5 bases). The CDR3 length is 14 residues. V dropped 1 base and J dropped 4 bases, with 7 bases sitting between them. Germline V gene sequence: CDR1 SEHNR, CDR2 FQNEAQ (reference sequence).

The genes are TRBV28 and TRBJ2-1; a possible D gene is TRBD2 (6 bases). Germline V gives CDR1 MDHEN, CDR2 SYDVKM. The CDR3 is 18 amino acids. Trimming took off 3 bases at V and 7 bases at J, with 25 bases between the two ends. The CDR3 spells CASSLAPYERASSNEQFF. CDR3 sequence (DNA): TGTGCCAGCAGTTTGGCCCCGTATGAGCGGGCAAGTTCGAATGAGCAGTTCTTC.

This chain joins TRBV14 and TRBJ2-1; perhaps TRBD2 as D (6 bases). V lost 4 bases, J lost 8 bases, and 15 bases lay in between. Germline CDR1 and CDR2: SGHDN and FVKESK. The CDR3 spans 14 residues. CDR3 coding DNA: TGTGCCAGCAGCCGAGGAGGGTCGTTGCATGAGCAGTTCTTC. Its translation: CASSRGGSLHEQFF.

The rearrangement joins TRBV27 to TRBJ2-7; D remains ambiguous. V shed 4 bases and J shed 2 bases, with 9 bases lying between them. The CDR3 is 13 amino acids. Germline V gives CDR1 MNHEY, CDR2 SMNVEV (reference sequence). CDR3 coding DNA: TGTGCCAGCAGTTCCGCCGACCCCTACGAGCAGTACTTC. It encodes CASSSADPYEQYF.

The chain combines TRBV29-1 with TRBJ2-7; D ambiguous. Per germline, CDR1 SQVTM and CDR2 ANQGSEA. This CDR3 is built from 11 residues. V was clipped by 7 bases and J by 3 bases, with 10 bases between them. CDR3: CSGQFLYEQYF. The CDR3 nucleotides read TGCAGCGGCCAGTTCCTCTACGAGCAGTACTTC.